Listed here are 20 T cell receptor beta chains from one sample, sequenced in a study of cytomegalovirus exposure and HLA in healthy donors. The PCR had 60 Vbeta and 13 Jbeta primers. Repertoires were generated with immunoSEQ multiplex PCR, while TCRdb's copy carries only in-frame clones and drops some. The data contain 150,000 to 200,000 clones, approximately 82% of them singletons. Sequenced input: PBMCs. These receptors came from a man in his fifties in good health and CMV-seropositive.

The gene calls are TRBV9 and TRBJ1-5; unclear D gene. This CDR3 comprises 13 residues. Trimming shortened V by 0 bases and J by 7 bases, and 8 bases separated the two germline ends. Germline CDR1 is SGDLS and CDR2 is YYNGEE. As DNA, the CDR3 is TGTGCCAGCAGCGTAGGTGGGAGCCAGCCCCAGCATTTT. Amino acids: CASSVGGSQPQHF. Combining the CDR3 with reference TRBV9 and TRBJ1-5 gives the whole variable domain DSGVTQTPKHLITATGQRVTLRCSPRSGDLSVYWYQQSLDQGLQFLIQYYNGEERAKGNILERFSAQQFPDLHSELNLSSLELGDSALYFCASSVGGSQPQHFGDGTRLSIL.

This clone came up once. The rearrangement uses TRBV27 and TRBJ1-4; D is ambiguous. The CDR3 extends over 15 amino acids. CDR1 and CDR2 (germline): MNHEY, SMNVEV (reference sequence). Trimming shortened V by 2 bases and J by 3 bases, and 10 bases separated the two germline ends. CDR3 DNA sequence: TGTGCCAGCAGTTTAAGCGGTTTAGCTAATGAAAAACTGTTTTTT. It encodes CASSLSGLANEKLFF.

The chain recombines TRBV11-3 with TRBJ1-5; a possible D gene is TRBD1 (6 bases). V was pared by 2 bases and J by 4 bases, with 6 bases between. Germline V gives CDR1 SGHNT, CDR2 YENEEA. This CDR3 is 13 amino acids long. This CDR3 is CASSLRGNQPQHF. The CDR3 nucleotides read TGTGCCAGCAGCTTAAGGGGGAATCAGCCCCAGCATTTT. Drawing the rest from reference TRBV11-3 and TRBJ1-5, the complete variable domain is EAGVVQSPRYKIIEKKQPVAFWCNPISGHNTLYWYLQNLGQGPELLIRYENEEAVDDSQLPKDRFSAERLKGVDSTLKIQPAELGDSAVYLCASSLRGNQPQHFGDGTRLSIL.

This chain joins TRBV7-8 and TRBJ2-7, with 7 bases identical to TRBD1. The V gene end was trimmed by 1 base and the J gene end by 0 bases; junction bases not matched to a gene: 6. This CDR3 has 16 residues. CDR1 SGHVS and CDR2 FQNEAQ come from the germline V gene. The CDR3 DNA reads as TGTGCCAGCAGCTTAGAAGGACAGGTGAGCTCCTACGAGCAGTACTTC. Translation gives CASSLEGQVSSYEQYF.

This chain links TRBV5-1 with TRBJ2-5; TRBD1 matches 8 bases. CDR1 is SGHRS, CDR2 YFSETQ, per germline. Trimming took 3 bases from V and 5 from J; bases not matched to a gene: 6. The CDR3 runs to 14 residues. The CDR3 region is CASSYQGAEETQYF. In nucleotides, the CDR3 is TGCGCCAGCAGCTACCAGGGGGCCGAGGAGACCCAGTACTTC.

The J gene is TRBJ2-1, the V gene TRBV25-1, with 10 bases matching TRBD2. Germline V gene lookup returns CDR1 MGHDK and CDR2 SYGVNS. The CDR3 totals 16 residues. Germline trimming cut 8 bases from V and 8 bases from J; bases unmatched to any gene: 15. The CDR3 DNA reads TGTGCCAGCGGAATGGCCCGAGCGGGGGGGCGGGATGAGCAGTTCTTC. Translating gives CASGMARAGGRDEQFF.

V gene TRBV9 combines with J gene TRBJ2-1; TRBD1 is a possible D gene (6 bases). The CDR3 is made up of 16 amino acids. With 4 bases removed from V and 0 bases from J, the gap between germline ends came to 14 bases. CDR1 SGDLS and CDR2 YYNGEE come from the germline V gene. The CDR3 bases are TGTGCCAGCAGCTCGACCACAGGGAGCTCCTACAATGAGCAGTTCTTC. It translates to CASSSTTGSSYNEQFF.

The rearrangement joins TRBV11-3 to TRBJ2-1, with 9 bases matching TRBD2. The CDR3 contains 15 residues. Germline-derived CDR1 and CDR2 are SGHNT and YENEEA. Trimming at V came to 3 bases and at J to 7 bases, leaving 7 bases not matched to a gene. The CDR3 bases are TGTGCCAGCAGCTTGAGGGGCGGGAGGGGTAATGAGCAGTTCTTC. Its translation: CASSLRGGRGNEQFF.

The rearrangement links TRBV5-1 to TRBJ1-6; possible D gene TRBD1, 6 bases. CDR3 length: 14 residues. V was shortened by 3 bases and J by 7 bases, with 11 bases between the two germline ends. Germline-derived CDR1 and CDR2 are SGHRS and YFSETQ. The CDR3 loop is CASSSGQSNSPLHF. DNA of the CDR3: TGCGCCAGCAGCTCAGGACAGTCGAATTCACCCCTCCACTTT.

The rearrangement joins TRBV6-1 to TRBJ2-7, with TRBD2 identical over 7 bases. The germline CDR1 and CDR2 sequences are MNHNS and SASEGT. V trimming: 1 base; J trimming: 3 bases; junction bases outside the gene matches: 9. The CDR3 covers 16 residues. CDR3 sequence reads: CASSEELAALIYEQYF. Here the CDR3 DNA reads TGTGCCAGCAGTGAAGAGCTAGCGGCCCTAATCTACGAGCAGTACTTC.

The rearrangement uses TRBV6-5 and TRBJ1-5; 8 bases agree with TRBD1. Germline V gene data show CDR1 as MNHEY and CDR2 as SVGAGI. The CDR3 runs 15 residues. V lost 10 bases to trimming and J lost 3 bases; unmatched junction nucleotides: 11. The CDR3 nucleotides read TGTGCCACCTCCCCGGCAGGGGGCTACAATCAGCCCCAGCATTTT. Translation gives CATSPAGGYNQPQHF.

This chain uses TRBV19 with TRBJ2-5, with D tentatively TRBD1 (5 bases). CDR3 length: 14 amino acids. The germline V gene encodes CDR1 LNHDA and CDR2 SQIVND (reference sequence). V was clipped by 3 bases and J by 0 bases, with 8 bases between them. This chain's CDR3 is CASSIVDNQETQYF. CDR3 nucleotides: TGTGCCAGTAGTATTGTGGACAACCAAGAGACCCAGTACTTC.

The rearrangement uses TRBV7-2 and TRBJ2-2; D not resolved. This CDR3 region has 15 residues. V was shortened by 2 bases and J by 2 bases, with 9 bases between the two germline ends. Germline lookup yields CDR1 SGHTA and CDR2 FQGNSA. CDR3 sequence reads: CASSLWAKNTGELFF. The CDR3 DNA sequence: TGTGCCAGCAGCTTATGGGCCAAAAACACCGGGGAGCTGTTTTTT. The entire variable domain, with the rest obtained from reference TRBV7-2 and TRBJ2-2, is as follows: GAGVSQSPSNKVTEKGKDVELRCDPISGHTALYWYRQSLGQGLEFLIYFQGNSAPDKSGLPSDRFSAERTGGSVSTLTIQRTQQEDSAVYLCASSLWAKNTGELFFGEGSRLTVL.

The chain joins TRBV6-1 to TRBJ1-5; weak D call: TRBD1 (5 bases). The CDR3 extends over 13 amino acids. CDR1 is MNHNS, CDR2 SASEGT, per germline. Trimming shortened V by 2 bases and J by 7 bases, and 9 bases separated the two germline ends. In DNA form, the CDR3 reads TGTGCCAGCAGTGAAAGAAGGGGACAGCCCCAGCATTTT. This codes for CASSERRGQPQHF.

The V gene is TRBV29-1, the J gene TRBJ1-2, with TRBD1 matching over 8 bases. After removal of 5 bases from V and 5 bases from J, the junction contained 7 bases not matched to a gene. The CDR3 has 13 amino acids. The germline CDR1 and CDR2 sequences are SQVTM and ANQGSEA. CDR3 nucleotides: TGCAGCGTTTACACAGGGGGACCATATGGCTACACCTTC. It is translated as CSVYTGGPYGYTF.

This chain links TRBV19 with TRBJ1-5; 7 nucleotides agree with TRBD1. Germline V gene sequence: CDR1 LNHDA, CDR2 SQIVND (reference sequence). With V trimmed by 3 bases and J by 7 bases, 6 bases remained unmatched. The CDR3 is 14 amino acids. CDR3 residues: CASSMRGQFQPQHF. CDR3 nucleotide sequence: TGTGCCAGTAGTATGAGGGGACAGTTCCAGCCCCAGCATTTT.

The V and J genes are TRBV11-2 and TRBJ2-1; 8 bases are shared with TRBD2. Trimming took 1 base from V and 4 from J; bases not matched to a gene: 3. CDR3 size: 15 residues. Per germline, CDR1 SGHAT and CDR2 FQNNGV. CDR3 region: CASSLGTGGYNEQFF. CDR3 sequence (DNA): TGTGCCAGCAGCTTAGGAACGGGAGGGTACAATGAGCAGTTCTTC.

This chain links TRBV5-1 with TRBJ1-3, with D unresolved. Trimming left V 0 bases short and J 0 bases short, with 10 bases between. Germline assignment: CDR1 SGHRS and CDR2 YFSETQ. The CDR3 sequence is 16 residues long. The CDR3 region is CASSLAALASGNTIYF. The CDR3 DNA follows: TGCGCCAGCAGCTTGGCCGCGTTAGCCTCTGGAAACACCATATATTTT.

The chain employs TRBV7-7 and TRBJ2-1; 8 bases are shared with TRBD2. The CDR3 is 16 amino acids. The trim removed 5 bases at V and 4 bases at J, leaving 10 bases unmatched. The germline CDR1 and CDR2 sequences are SSHAT and FNYEAQ (reference sequence). CDR3 in DNA: TGTGCCAGCAGCCCCCGCGTAGCGGGGACGTACAATGAGCAGTTCTTC. Encoded protein: CASSPRVAGTYNEQFF.

V is TRBV19 and J is TRBJ2-5; D uncertain. Germline CDR1 is LNHDA and CDR2 is SQIVND (reference sequence). With 1 base removed from V and 2 bases from J, the gap between germline ends came to 17 bases. The CDR3 runs 17 residues. CDR3 DNA: TGTGCCAGTAGTATAGTGTCCAGCCTAGGCCTACAAGAGACCCAGTACTTC. This translates into CASSIVSSLGLQETQYF.